The rows below give T cell receptor beta chains drawn from one sample of a study of blood T cell repertoires in COVID-19. Clones were read by immunoSEQ multiplex PCR, and TCRdb kept only the in-frame ones, dropping some. The table includes around 180,000 clones, about 83% detected once. Sequencing input: peripheral blood. These receptors were taken from a person between 65 and 79 years old with COVID-19, enrolled during active disease. CDR3s include the opening cysteine and the closing phenylalanine or tryptophan. Each record gives: D gene, V gene, J gene, CDR3 length, clone size, CDR3 protein, CDR3 DNA. A D gene is named only where the DNA matches it firmly. Clone size is stated in some rows and not others, as once, few, many or a class when expanded.

d_call: TRBD2; v_call: TRBV29-1; j_call: TRBJ2-5; cdr3_length: 16; clone_size: NA; cdr3_aa: CSVVQAGSSRRETQYF; cdr3_nt: TGCAGCGTTGTACAAGCGGGGAGTTCCAGACGAGAGACCCAGTACTTC
d_call: TRBD2; v_call: TRBV7-3; j_call: TRBJ2-7; cdr3_length: 15; clone_size: few; cdr3_aa: CASSLMGGREGEQYF; cdr3_nt: TGTGCCAGCAGCTTAATGGGCGGGAGAGAAGGCGAGCAGTACTTC
d_call: TRBD2; v_call: TRBV25-1; j_call: TRBJ2-3; cdr3_length: 15; clone_size: NA; cdr3_aa: CASSEAGGRADTQYF; cdr3_nt: TGTGCCAGCAGTGAAGCTGGCGGGAGGGCAGATACGCAGTATTTT
d_call: NA; v_call: TRBV5-1; j_call: TRBJ2-5; cdr3_length: 14; clone_size: NA; cdr3_aa: CASSLPSGQETQYF; cdr3_nt: TGCGCCAGCAGCTTGCCTAGTGGTCAAGAGACCCAGTACTTC
d_call: NA; v_call: TRBV7-2; j_call: TRBJ2-2; cdr3_length: 14; clone_size: NA; cdr3_aa: CASSLVRSAGELFF; cdr3_nt: TGTGCCAGCAGCTTAGTTCGCAGTGCCGGGGAGCTGTTTTTT
d_call: NA; v_call: TRBV5-4; j_call: TRBJ2-7; cdr3_length: 14; clone_size: NA; cdr3_aa: CASSPGLQSYEQYF; cdr3_nt: TGTGCCAGCAGCCCGGGACTTCAATCCTACGAGCAGTACTTC
d_call: NA; v_call: TRBV2; j_call: TRBJ2-7; cdr3_length: 14; clone_size: NA; cdr3_aa: CASSSPRLSYEQYF; cdr3_nt: TGTGCCAGCTCCTCCCCGCGACTTTCCTACGAGCAGTACTTC
d_call: TRBD1; v_call: TRBV28; j_call: TRBJ1-3; cdr3_length: 16; clone_size: NA; cdr3_aa: CASLKIYRGSGNTIYF; cdr3_nt: TGTGCCAGTCTAAAAATTTACAGGGGATCCGGAAACACCATATATTTT
d_call: NA; v_call: TRBV27; j_call: TRBJ2-2; cdr3_length: 15; clone_size: once; cdr3_aa: CASSTSYGSTGELFF; cdr3_nt: TGTGCCAGCAGTACTAGCTATGGGAGCACCGGGGAGCTGTTTTTT
d_call: NA; v_call: TRBV15; j_call: TRBJ2-7; cdr3_length: 14; clone_size: few; cdr3_aa: CATSRKYRVYEQYF; cdr3_nt: TGTGCCACCAGCAGAAAATACAGGGTCTACGAGCAGTACTTC
d_call: TRBD1; v_call: TRBV28; j_call: TRBJ1-2; cdr3_length: 14; clone_size: NA; cdr3_aa: CASSAGQGAYGYTF; cdr3_nt: TGTGCCAGCAGTGCGGGACAGGGAGCTTATGGCTACACCTTC
d_call: TRBD2; v_call: TRBV7-2; j_call: TRBJ2-7; cdr3_length: 17; clone_size: NA; cdr3_aa: CASSIGHLLLAGGEQYF; cdr3_nt: TGTGCCAGCAGTATTGGTCACCTCCTTCTAGCGGGGGGGGAGCAGTACTTC
d_call: NA; v_call: TRBV11-3; j_call: TRBJ2-7; cdr3_length: 12; clone_size: NA; cdr3_aa: CASSSTGAEQYF; cdr3_nt: TGTGCCAGCAGCTCTACTGGAGCAGAGCAGTACTTC
d_call: TRBD2; v_call: TRBV6-2/TRBV6-3; j_call: TRBJ2-3; cdr3_length: 16; clone_size: NA; cdr3_aa: CASSWTSGGPTDTQYF; cdr3_nt: TGTGCCAGCAGTTGGACTAGCGGGGGCCCCACAGATACGCAGTATTTT
d_call: TRBD2; v_call: TRBV5-6; j_call: TRBJ2-3; cdr3_length: 16; clone_size: NA; cdr3_aa: CASSLLAGVSTDTQYF; cdr3_nt: TGTGCCAGCAGCCTTCTAGCGGGAGTAAGCACAGATACGCAGTATTTT
d_call: TRBD1; v_call: TRBV6-7; j_call: TRBJ1-1; cdr3_length: 15; clone_size: NA; cdr3_aa: CASSYTGTGNNEAFF; cdr3_nt: TGTGCCAGCAGTTACACCGGGACAGGGAATAATGAAGCTTTCTTT
d_call: TRBD1; v_call: TRBV28; j_call: TRBJ1-2; cdr3_length: 12; clone_size: NA; cdr3_aa: CASRTGGYGYTF; cdr3_nt: TGTGCCAGCAGAACAGGGGGCTATGGCTACACCTTC
d_call: TRBD2; v_call: TRBV3-1/TRBV3-2; j_call: TRBJ2-1; cdr3_length: 16; clone_size: NA; cdr3_aa: CASSHSLSGRFDEQFF; cdr3_nt: TGTGCCAGCAGCCACTCGCTTAGCGGGAGGTTCGATGAGCAGTTCTTC
d_call: NA; v_call: TRBV14; j_call: TRBJ1-1; cdr3_length: 16; clone_size: many; cdr3_aa: CASSLHSQGYNTEAFF; cdr3_nt: TGTGCCAGCAGCCTACATTCCCAGGGATATAACACTGAAGCTTTCTTT
d_call: NA; v_call: TRBV7-3; j_call: TRBJ2-2; cdr3_length: 16; clone_size: few; cdr3_aa: CASSRGGGGVPGELFF; cdr3_nt: TGTGCCAGCAGCCGGGGCGGCGGAGGGGTCCCCGGGGAGCTGTTTTTT
d_call: NA; v_call: TRBV27; j_call: TRBJ2-4; cdr3_length: 15; clone_size: NA; cdr3_aa: CASSPRQRRTNIQYF; cdr3_nt: TGTGCCAGCAGTCCCCGACAGCGAAGAACAAACATTCAGTACTTC
d_call: NA; v_call: TRBV3-1/TRBV3-2; j_call: TRBJ1-2; cdr3_length: 14; clone_size: once; cdr3_aa: CASSHGPGEYGYTF; cdr3_nt: TGTGCCAGCAGCCATGGCCCCGGGGAGTATGGCTACACCTTC
d_call: NA; v_call: TRBV9; j_call: TRBJ2-2; cdr3_length: 17; clone_size: once; cdr3_aa: CASSNSPSRPYTGELFF; cdr3_nt: TGTGCCAGCAGCAACAGCCCCAGCCGGCCATACACCGGGGAGCTGTTTTTT
d_call: TRBD2; v_call: TRBV7-2; j_call: TRBJ2-7; cdr3_length: 16; clone_size: NA; cdr3_aa: CASSFRRTSASYEQYF; cdr3_nt: TGTGCCAGCAGCTTCCGCCGGACTAGCGCCTCCTACGAGCAGTACTTC
d_call: TRBD1; v_call: TRBV6-6; j_call: TRBJ1-1; cdr3_length: 15; clone_size: once; cdr3_aa: CASSYAGGPSTEAFF; cdr3_nt: TGTGCCAGCAGTTACGCAGGGGGCCCTAGCACTGAAGCTTTCTTT
d_call: TRBD1; v_call: TRBV9; j_call: TRBJ2-2; cdr3_length: 17; clone_size: NA; cdr3_aa: CASSAYRQGARAGELFF; cdr3_nt: TGTGCCAGCAGCGCCTACCGACAGGGGGCGAGGGCCGGGGAGCTGTTTTTT
d_call: NA; v_call: TRBV7-9; j_call: TRBJ1-4; cdr3_length: 16; clone_size: NA; cdr3_aa: CASSLEGRWGPQRLFF; cdr3_nt: TGTGCCAGCAGCTTAGAGGGGAGATGGGGGCCACAAAGACTGTTTTTT
d_call: NA; v_call: TRBV14; j_call: TRBJ2-7; cdr3_length: 12; clone_size: few; cdr3_aa: CASSGQIYEQYF; cdr3_nt: TGTGCCAGCTCTGGACAGATCTACGAGCAGTACTTC
d_call: TRBD1; v_call: TRBV19; j_call: TRBJ1-6; cdr3_length: 15; clone_size: NA; cdr3_aa: CASSIGQGDNSPLHF; cdr3_nt: TGTGCCAGTAGTATAGGACAGGGGGATAATTCACCCCTCCACTTT
d_call: NA; v_call: TRBV12-3/TRBV12-4; j_call: TRBJ2-7; cdr3_length: 11; clone_size: NA; cdr3_aa: CASREQGEQYF; cdr3_nt: TGTGCCAGCAGAGAACAGGGCGAGCAGTACTTC